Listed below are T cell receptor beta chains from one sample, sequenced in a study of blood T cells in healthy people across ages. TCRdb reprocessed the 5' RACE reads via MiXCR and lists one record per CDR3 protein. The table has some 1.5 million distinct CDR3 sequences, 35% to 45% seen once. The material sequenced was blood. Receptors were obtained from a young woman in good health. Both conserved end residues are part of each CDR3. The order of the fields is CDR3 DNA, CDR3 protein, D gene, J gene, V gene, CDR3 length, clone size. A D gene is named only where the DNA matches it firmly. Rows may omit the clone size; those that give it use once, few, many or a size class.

TGTGCCTGGAGTGACGTCAGGACTAATCAGCCCCAGCATTTT	CAWSDVRTNQPQHF	.	TRBJ1-5	TRBV30	14	.
TGCAGTGCCCTCGGCGGAACTTGGCAGTTCTTC	CSALGGTWQFF	.	TRBJ2-1	TRBV20-1	11	.
TGCGCCAGCAGCCAAGAAGCGGGAGGTTTTAAGGATGAGCAGTTCTTC	CASSQEAGGFKDEQFF	TRBD2	TRBJ2-1	TRBV4-3	16	.
TGCAGCGTTAAAGCAGGCCAAGAGACCCAGTACTTC	CSVKAGQETQYF	.	TRBJ2-5	TRBV29-1	12	.
TGCGCCAGCAGCCCTGACAGGGGGCCAAACACTGAAGCTTTCTTT	CASSPDRGPNTEAFF	TRBD1	TRBJ1-1	TRBV5-1	15	few
TGTGCTAGTGGCATTGGGTCTGACTACAATGAGCAGTTCTTC	CASGIGSDYNEQFF	.	TRBJ2-1	TRBV12-5	14	.
TGTGCCAGCAGCTTAAACGTTCTAGCGGCGGATACGCAGTATTTT	CASSLNVLAADTQYF	TRBD2	TRBJ2-3	TRBV7-2	15	.
TGCGCCAGCAGCTTGGACTCTAGCGGGAGTTTCAATGAGCAGTTCTTC	CASSLDSSGSFNEQFF	TRBD2	TRBJ2-1	TRBV5-1	16	few
TGTGCCAGCAGTCCGGTGGCGGGATACAATGAGCAGTACTTC	CASSPVAGYNEQYF	.	TRBJ2-7	TRBV12-3/TRBV12-4	14	few
TGCGCCAGCAGCTTGTACGACCCTCTCGGCTACGAGCAGTACTTC	CASSLYDPLGYEQYF	.	TRBJ2-7	TRBV5-1	15	few
TGTGCCAGCAGCCCGAACAGGGGAACGATTGACTATGGCTACACCTTC	CASSPNRGTIDYGYTF	TRBD1	TRBJ1-2	TRBV5-5	16	few
TGTGCCAGCAGGGATCAAATCGGCTATGGCTACACCTTC	CASRDQIGYGYTF	.	TRBJ1-2	TRBV10-3	13	many
TGCAGTGCTAGATCGGACGGATCTAACTATGGCTACACCTTC	CSARSDGSNYGYTF	.	TRBJ1-2	TRBV20-1	14	.
TGTGCCAGCGGGGAGAGCTCCTACAATGAGCAGTACTTC	CASGESSYNEQYF	.	TRBJ2-7	TRBV12-3/TRBV12-4	13	.
TGCGCCAGCAGCCAAGAAGAGGGGGCCCAACACTATGGCTACACCTTC	CASSQEEGAQHYGYTF	TRBD1	TRBJ1-2	TRBV4-1	16	.
TGTGCCAGCAGTTACTCGGACAGGGGGCGGATTGGCTACACCTTC	CASSYSDRGRIGYTF	TRBD1	TRBJ1-2	TRBV12-3/TRBV12-4	15	.
TGTGCCAGCAGCGTAGGTGGGGACACTTCCTACGAGCAGTACTTC	CASSVGGDTSYEQYF	.	TRBJ2-7	TRBV9	15	few
TGTGCCAGCTCTTCGCCGTGGATCCAAGAGACCCAGTACTTC	CASSSPWIQETQYF	.	TRBJ2-5	TRBV7-9	14	few
TGTGCCACCAGCGAGTCAGGGAGGACTAGGTACAATGAGCAGTACTTC	CATSESGRTRYNEQYF	TRBD2	TRBJ2-7	TRBV24-1	16	few
TGTGCCAGCAGCTTTGGACCGGGGAGCTCCTACAATGAGCAGTTCTTC	CASSFGPGSSYNEQFF	.	TRBJ2-1	TRBV7-6	16	.
TGTGCCACCAGCAGAGTGGGGGGCGGCTATGGCTACACCTTC	CATSRVGGGYGYTF	.	TRBJ1-2	TRBV15	14	few
TGCGCCAGCAGCCAAGATCAAGCGGGGGCATACTACAATGAGCAGTTCTTC	CASSQDQAGAYYNEQFF	TRBD2	TRBJ2-1	TRBV4-3	17	few
TGCGCCAGCAGCTCTAACCCAGGACAGGGAGGAGCTTTCTTT	CASSSNPGQGGAFF	TRBD1	TRBJ1-1	TRBV5-1	14	few
TGTGCCAGCAGTTATCTAGGGGGCAGGGAAGGCTACACCTTC	CASSYLGGREGYTF	TRBD1	TRBJ1-2	TRBV6-5	14	few
TGTGCCAGCAGCCAAGATCTCTTACATGTATTTGCGGGCGGCTACACCTTC	CASSQDLLHVFAGGYTF	.	TRBJ1-2	TRBV14	17	few
TGTGCCATCAGGACGACCTCGGGGGCGTTGGAGCAGTACTTC	CAIRTTSGALEQYF	.	TRBJ2-7	TRBV10-3	14	few
TGCTCCAGCAGCCCAACGGACCCATTCACCTACAATGAGCAGTACTTC	CSSSPTDPFTYNEQYF	.	TRBJ2-7	TRBV5-1	16	.
TGTGCCAGCAGCCAATCAGGGACCAATCAGCCCCAGCATTTT	CASSQSGTNQPQHF	.	TRBJ1-5	TRBV7-2	14	few
TGTGCCAGCAGCCTACAGGGGGGGACGAACACTGAAGCTTTCTTT	CASSLQGGTNTEAFF	TRBD1	TRBJ1-1	TRBV7-2	15	.
TGCAGTGCTACGGGACAGGGTAACGAGCAGTACTTC	CSATGQGNEQYF	TRBD1	TRBJ2-7	TRBV20-1	12	many
TGTGCCAGCAGTGAAGCGCTTGGACTAGCGGCCGACAATGAGCAGTTCTTC	CASSEALGLAADNEQFF	TRBD2	TRBJ2-1	TRBV2	17	.
TGTGCCAGCAGATCAGGGGTATGGACCTACGAGCAGTACTTC	CASRSGVWTYEQYF	.	TRBJ2-7	TRBV6-1	14	.
TGTGCCACCAGTGATTTACGCTCTCAGGGTGTTTCGAAGTATGAGCAGTTCTTC	CATSDLRSQGVSKYEQFF	.	TRBJ2-1	TRBV24-1	18	few
TGTGCCAGTCAGACTAGCGGGAGTATGTCAGATACGCAGTATTTT	CASQTSGSMSDTQYF	TRBD2	TRBJ2-3	TRBV9	15	.
TGTGCCAGCAGCTCAGACTTGGAGACCCAGTACTTC	CASSSDLETQYF	.	TRBJ2-5	TRBV7-2	12	.
TGTGCCAGCTCACGTCTCGCCGGGGACAGTCACGGCTCCTACGAGCAGTACTTC	CASSRLAGDSHGSYEQYF	TRBD1	TRBJ2-7	TRBV18	18	.
TGTGCCAGCAGTTATCGGCCCCCTGGGCTAGCGGGAGTACACAATGAGCAGTTCTTC	CASSYRPPGLAGVHNEQFF	TRBD2	TRBJ2-1	TRBV6-5	19	few
TGTGCCAGCAGCTTCCCCGGACAGGTCAATTCACCCCTCCACTTT	CASSFPGQVNSPLHF	TRBD1	TRBJ1-6	TRBV7-2	15	.
TGTGCCAGCAGTAACCCGACAGGGGGCCCCTACGAGCAGTACTTC	CASSNPTGGPYEQYF	TRBD1	TRBJ2-7	TRBV27	15	few
TGTGCCAGCAATCCGACAGGTCAAGAGACCCAGTACTTC	CASNPTGQETQYF	.	TRBJ2-5	TRBV6-2/TRBV6-3	13	.
TGCGCCAGCAGCCAATACCCGGTCAGTTACGAGCAGTACTTC	CASSQYPVSYEQYF	.	TRBJ2-7	TRBV4-1	14	few
TGTGCCGGCCGGGACAGGGGGCGCATTGAGCAGTTCTTC	CAGRDRGRIEQFF	TRBD1	TRBJ2-1	TRBV6-2/TRBV6-3	13	.
TGTGCCAGCAGCCAAGGATTCCTTCGGGAGCCGACGTACAATGAGCAGTTCTTC	CASSQGFLREPTYNEQFF	.	TRBJ2-1	TRBV3-1	18	once
TGTGCCTGGGGCTCCTACGAGCAGTACTTC	CAWGSYEQYF	.	TRBJ2-7	TRBV30	10	.
TGTGCCAGCAGCTTAGGTATGATGGGGAGAAGCAATCAGCCCCAGCATTTT	CASSLGMMGRSNQPQHF	.	TRBJ1-5	TRBV7-8	17	.
TGCAGTGCTAGGGGATGGGCAGACAGTGCATACAATGAGCAGTTCTTC	CSARGWADSAYNEQFF	.	TRBJ2-1	TRBV20-1	16	few
TGTGCCAGCAGTTTACAGGGTTTAGAAACTACTGAGCAGTTCTTC	CASSLQGLETTEQFF	.	TRBJ2-1	TRBV2	15	.
TGTGCCAGCAGCGTAGTAGCGGCTGCATATACCGAGCAGTACTTC	CASSVVAAAYTEQYF	.	TRBJ2-7	TRBV9	15	.
TGTGCCAGCAGCGCGGGACTAGCGGGTTACACTGGCGAGCAGTACTTC	CASSAGLAGYTGEQYF	TRBD2	TRBJ2-7	TRBV9	16	few
TGTGCCAGCAGCGTAATAGGACAGGCCACAGATACGCAGTATTTT	CASSVIGQATDTQYF	TRBD1	TRBJ2-3	TRBV9	15	.
TGTGCTAGTGGTTTCTGGGGCACTGAAGCTTTCTTT	CASGFWGTEAFF	.	TRBJ1-1	TRBV12-5	12	.
TGTGCCAGCAGCTTACTTGGACCCCTGGTGTACAATGAGCAGTTCTTC	CASSLLGPLVYNEQFF	.	TRBJ2-1	TRBV5-6	16	few
TGTGCCAGCAGCGCGAGTCCCTCTGGGGCCAACGTCCTGACTTTC	CASSASPSGANVLTF	.	TRBJ2-6	TRBV9	15	few